These T cell receptor beta chains were read from a single sample in a study of T cell responses to AZD1222 COVID-19 vaccine. Assay: immunoSEQ multiplex PCR; the TCRdb copy retains only in-frame clones and omits some. This table holds about 140,000 clones, 89% found once. This specimen consisted of peripheral blood, obtained 28 days after the second AZD1222 dose. The receptors stem from an adult who received the AZD1222 COVID-19 vaccine. Both conserved end residues are part of each CDR3. The D gene is left open where the match is weak. Not every row has a clone size; where given, it reads once, few, many or a size class.

clone_size	v_call	j_call	d_call	cdr3_aa	cdr3_nt
once	TRBV11-2	TRBJ2-7	TRBD1	CASSLGWGTAYEQYF	TGTGCCAGCAGCTTAGGTTGGGGGACAGCCTACGAGCAGTACTTC
NA	TRBV7-9	TRBJ2-2	NA	CASSLVGGTGELFF	TGTGCCAGCAGCTTAGTTGGTGGCACCGGGGAGCTGTTTTTT
NA	TRBV30	TRBJ1-2	NA	CAWTARANYGYTF	TGTGCCTGGACAGCGAGGGCTAACTATGGCTACACCTTC
NA	TRBV2	TRBJ2-2	NA	CAIQLRAGELFF	TGTGCCATCCAATTAAGAGCCGGGGAGCTGTTTTTT
NA	TRBV5-1	TRBJ2-2	TRBD2	CASSPPIAGGPTGELFF	TGCGCCAGCAGCCCCCCCATAGCGGGAGGGCCCACCGGGGAGCTGTTTTTT
NA	TRBV5-5	TRBJ1-2	TRBD1	CASSFGQVDGYTF	TGTGCCAGCAGCTTCGGACAGGTGGATGGCTACACCTTC
NA	TRBV5-6	TRBJ2-1	NA	CASSLARWRLSSYNEQFF	TGTGCCAGCAGCTTGGCCCGTTGGCGATTGAGCTCCTACAATGAGCAGTTCTTC
once	TRBV6-2/TRBV6-3	TRBJ1-5	TRBD1	CASSYPGQGNWPQHF	TGTGCCAGCAGTTACCCCGGACAGGGGAATTGGCCCCAGCATTTT
NA	TRBV6-2/TRBV6-3	TRBJ2-3	NA	CASSRSRVSTDTQYF	TGTGCCAGCAGTCGCAGCCGGGTTAGCACAGATACGCAGTATTTT
once	TRBV6-6	TRBJ1-1	NA	CASSNSFMNTEAFF	TGTGCCAGCAGCAACAGTTTTATGAACACTGAAGCTTTCTTT
NA	TRBV27	TRBJ2-2	TRBD1	CASRRGGADTGELFF	TGTGCCAGCAGAAGAGGGGGCGCAGACACCGGGGAGCTGTTTTTT
NA	TRBV6-6	TRBJ1-3	TRBD1	CASSYSQQGVGNTIYF	TGTGCCAGCAGTTACTCGCAACAGGGGGTAGGAAACACCATATATTTT
NA	TRBV28	TRBJ2-3	TRBD1	CASSSQGAGGTDTQYF	TGTGCCAGCAGTTCACAGGGGGCGGGGGGCACAGATACGCAGTATTTT
NA	TRBV7-2	TRBJ2-1	TRBD1	CASSLPGTGGPNEQFF	TGTGCCAGCAGCTTACCTGGGACAGGGGGACCCAATGAGCAGTTCTTC
NA	TRBV6-5	TRBJ1-2	NA	CASSYSRGAPNYGYTF	TGTGCCAGCAGTTACTCTCGGGGGGCTCCTAACTATGGCTACACCTTC
NA	TRBV6-4	TRBJ1-1	NA	CASSPQVGENTEAFF	TGTGCCAGCAGTCCACAGGTGGGAGAAAACACTGAAGCTTTCTTT
NA	TRBV5-6	TRBJ2-1	NA	CASSYKLGTYEQFF	TGTGCCAGCAGCTACAAGCTCGGGACTTATGAGCAGTTCTTC
NA	TRBV15	TRBJ1-1	TRBD1	CATSRGTGGYEAFF	TGTGCCACCAGCCGCGGGACAGGGGGCTATGAAGCTTTCTTT
NA	TRBV29-1	TRBJ2-1	NA	CSVGPLLRNEQFF	TGCAGCGTTGGCCCCCTACTACGCAATGAGCAGTTCTTC
NA	TRBV28	TRBJ2-7	NA	CASGRSALYEQYF	TGTGCCAGCGGACGGAGCGCACTCTACGAGCAGTACTTC
NA	TRBV11-1	TRBJ1-6	NA	CASSPEGTSNNSPLHF	TGTGCCAGCAGCCCGGAGGGGACTTCCAATAATTCACCCCTCCACTTT
NA	TRBV19	TRBJ2-7	NA	CASSGLGRRYEQYF	TGTGCCAGTAGCGGGTTAGGGAGGAGGTACGAGCAGTACTTC
NA	TRBV6-5	TRBJ2-7	TRBD1	CASRAPGQGIYEQYF	TGTGCCAGCAGAGCACCGGGACAGGGGATCTACGAGCAGTACTTC
NA	TRBV27	TRBJ2-1	TRBD2	CASGTTSGYNEQFF	TGTGCCAGCGGTACGACTAGCGGGTACAATGAGCAGTTCTTC
NA	TRBV5-1	TRBJ1-4	TRBD1	CASSLSTGGLEKLFF	TGCGCCAGCAGCTTGTCAACAGGGGGCCTTGAAAAACTGTTTTTT
NA	TRBV27	TRBJ1-6	NA	CASSPQGWGYNSPLHF	TGTGCCAGCAGTCCCCAGGGTTGGGGCTATAATTCACCCCTCCACTTT
NA	TRBV29-1	TRBJ1-2	NA	CSVEGGPDYGYTF	TGCAGCGTTGAGGGGGGCCCGGACTATGGCTACACCTTC
NA	TRBV5-1	TRBJ2-5	TRBD2	CASSGGLDFLHF	TGCGCCAGCAGCGGGGGACTAGACTTTTTACACTTC
NA	TRBV6-1	TRBJ2-1	TRBD2	CASSASLAGGRNEQFF	TGTGCCAGCAGTGCCTCACTAGCGGGAGGGCGCAATGAGCAGTTCTTC
NA	TRBV29-1	TRBJ1-1	TRBD1	CSGGQGNTEAFF	TGCAGCGGTGGACAGGGAAACACTGAAGCTTTCTTT
NA	TRBV7-8	TRBJ1-3	NA	CASSPREGSGNTIYF	TGTGCCAGCAGCCCTCGGGAGGGATCTGGAAACACCATATATTTT
NA	TRBV9	TRBJ1-6	NA	CASSGDMGPLHF	TGTGCCAGCAGCGGTGATATGGGGCCCCTCCACTTT
NA	TRBV19	TRBJ1-3	NA	CASKDLSTGNTIYF	TGTGCCAGTAAGGACCTCTCAACTGGAAACACCATATATTTT
NA	TRBV10-3	TRBJ1-1	NA	CAISESPLQNTEAFF	TGTGCCATCAGTGAGTCTCCCTTACAGAACACTGAAGCTTTCTTT
NA	TRBV30	TRBJ1-1	NA	CAWTEQANTEAFF	TGTGCCTGGACCGAGCAAGCTAACACTGAAGCTTTCTTT
once	TRBV4-3	TRBJ2-5	NA	CASSQDWAGPAETQYF	TGCGCCAGCAGCCAAGATTGGGCAGGGCCCGCAGAGACCCAGTACTTC
NA	TRBV15	TRBJ2-1	TRBD2	CATSRDSGGRWGNEQFF	TGTGCCACCAGCAGAGATTCAGGCGGGAGATGGGGCAATGAGCAGTTCTTC
NA	TRBV6-6	TRBJ1-5	NA	CASSYSSQGQDQPQHF	TGTGCCAGCAGTTACAGTTCGCAGGGCCAGGATCAGCCCCAGCATTTT
NA	TRBV4-1	TRBJ2-3	NA	CASSQFPRGNADTQYF	TGCGCCAGCAGCCAATTCCCCCGGGGCAACGCGGATACGCAGTATTTT